Following are 28 T cell receptor beta chains from one sample sequenced in a study of T-cell memory formation after mild COVID-19. MiXCR was run by TCRdb on the 5' RACE reads, yielding one entry per CDR3 protein. The profile shows fewer than 700,000 distinct CDR3 sequences, about a fifth of them singletons. The specimen sequenced was PBMCs or a T cell subset sorted from them (not recorded which). Every receptor here comes from an adult woman who had mild COVID-19 (a few samples of this study predate the infection). Cell type and time point are not known.

As DNA, the CDR3 is TGCAGTGCTAGATCTACAGGGGATGGCTACACCTTC. This sequence encodes CSARSTGDGYTF. The chain carries TRBV20-1 and TRBJ1-2, with 7 bases aligning to TRBD1. The length of the CDR3 is 12 residues. Germline V CDR1 and CDR2: DFQATT, SNEGSKA (reference sequence). V shed 2 bases and J 6 bases; nucleotides not matched to a gene: 3.

The rearrangement uses TRBV5-1 and TRBJ2-7, with D unclear. The CDR3 length is 13 residues. The V end was cut by 3 bases, the J end by 4 bases, with 11 bases between. Per the germline V gene, CDR1 is SGHRS and CDR2 is YFSETQ. The CDR3 DNA reads as TGCGCCAGCAGCTACTCATCTGGGTACGAGCAGTACTTC. Protein sequence: CASSYSSGYEQYF.

This sequence joins TRBV7-9 and TRBJ2-2; no clear D gene. The V end lost 8 bases, the J end lost 5 bases, and 9 bases lay between the germline ends. The CDR3 spans 12 residues. CDR1 and CDR2 (germline): SEHNR, FQNEAQ (reference sequence). CDR3 bases: TGTGCCAGCGCACTACTGACCGGGGAGCTGTTTTTT. Protein sequence: CASALLTGELFF. Full variable domain (remainder filled in from reference TRBV7-9 and TRBJ2-2): DTGVSQNPRHKITKRGQNVTFRCDPISEHNRLYWYRQTLGQGPEFLTYFQNEAQLEKSRLLSDRFSAERPKGSFSTLEIQRTEQGDSAMYLCASALLTGELFFGEGSRLTVL.

The rearrangement uses TRBV6-1 and TRBJ1-1, with D maybe TRBD1 (5 bases). The ends were cut back, 1 base at V and 0 bases at J, with 21 bases in the middle. Germline-derived CDR1 and CDR2 are MNHNS and SASEGT. The CDR3 runs to 19 residues. DNA for the CDR3: TGTGCCAGCAGTGAAGGCGGATGGTTTCAGGGACTGGTGAACACTGAAGCTTTCTTT. It specifies CASSEGGWFQGLVNTEAFF.

The J gene is TRBJ1-6, the V gene TRBV10-3; the D is unclear. Per germline, CDR1 ENHRY and CDR2 SYGVKD. This CDR3 has 17 amino acids. Trimming shortened V by 0 bases and J by 5 bases, and 14 bases separated the two germline ends. The CDR3 protein is CAISESGRIGNNSPLHF. The CDR3 bases are TGTGCCATCAGTGAGTCTGGCCGGATAGGAAATAATTCACCCCTCCACTTT.

In its sample, this clonotype was seen many times. The chain links TRBV12-3 or TRBV12-4 to TRBJ2-5; D gene uncertain. There are 11 residues in the CDR3. The V end lost 6 bases, the J end lost 4 bases, and 6 bases lay between the germline ends. Here the CDR3 reads CASSFLETQYF. The CDR3 coding sequence is TGTGCCAGCAGCTTTTTAGAGACCCAGTACTTC.

This clonotype has only a few counts. The V call is TRBV6-5, the J call TRBJ2-3; possibly TRBD1 or TRBD2 for D (5 bases each). Germline assignment: CDR1 MNHEY and CDR2 SVGAGI. The length of the CDR3 is 15 residues. V lost 4 bases, J lost 2 bases, and 13 bases lay in between. The CDR3 spells CASSWGRTDTDTQYF. CDR3 in DNA: TGTGCCAGCAGTTGGGGACGGACCGACACAGATACGCAGTATTTT.

The chain couples TRBV9 to TRBJ2-1; D is unclear. The germline V and J ends were trimmed by 4 bases and 12 bases, with 14 bases remaining between them. Per the germline V gene, CDR1 is SGDLS and CDR2 is YYNGEE. The CDR3 sequence is 12 residues long. As DNA, the CDR3 is TGTGCCAGCAGCTCCTACCCCGCGGTGCAGTTCTTC. This gives the protein CASSSYPAVQFF.

The chain joins TRBV30 to TRBJ1-6, with 10 bases that match TRBD1. The CDR3 spans 13 residues. V shed 5 bases, J shed 7 bases, and the junction held 2 bases outside the gene matches. The germline V gene has CDR1 GTSNPN and CDR2 SVGIG (reference sequence). The CDR3 loop is CAWGDRGNSPLHF. The CDR3 DNA reads TGTGCCTGGGGGGACAGGGGAAATTCACCCCTCCACTTT.

Only a few counts were recorded for this clonotype. The rearrangement joins TRBV3-1 to TRBJ2-5; D unclear. Trimming pared 0 bases from V and 9 bases from J, leaving 14 bases between. The germline gives CDR1 LGHDT, CDR2 YNNKEL (reference sequence). The CDR3 runs to 14 residues. The CDR3 region has the DNA TGTGCCAGCAGCCAAGATGTATCGGCAAGGGCCCAGTACTTC. Residues: CASSQDVSARAQYF.

V and J are TRBV6-1 and TRBJ2-1, with TRBD2 as a possible D gene (5 bases). CDR3 length: 13 residues. CDR1 is MNHNS, CDR2 SASEGT, per germline. Trimming left V 11 bases short and J 10 bases short, with 21 bases between. This chain's CDR3 is CAAEASRVEEQFF. In DNA, the CDR3 is TGTGCCGCCGAGGCTAGCCGGGTAGAAGAGCAGTTCTTC.

The V and J genes are TRBV18 and TRBJ1-1; D gene uncertain. V was cut by 1 base and J by 5 bases, with 14 bases left in between. Germline V lookup: CDR1 KGHSH, CDR2 LQKENI. The CDR3 is 15 residues long. The chain's CDR3 is CASSPRPRTLTEAFF. The CDR3 DNA is TGTGCCAGCTCACCACGCCCCAGGACTCTGACTGAAGCTTTCTTT.

This clonotype has a handful of counts. The J gene is TRBJ1-2, the V gene TRBV29-1; D perhaps matches TRBD1 (5 bases). The CDR3 is 16 residues long. Germline V gene data show CDR1 as SQVTM and CDR2 as ANQGSEA. With 1 base removed from V and 3 bases from J, the gap between germline ends came to 18 bases. CDR3 residues: CSVEGTPTIADYGYTF. DNA of the CDR3: TGCAGCGTTGAAGGGACACCAACTATCGCGGACTATGGCTACACCTTC.

The chain employs TRBV7-9 and TRBJ2-2, with 11 bases aligning to TRBD1. The CDR3 spans 15 residues. J was trimmed by 5 bases and V by 5 bases; bases with no gene match: 4. Germline assignment: CDR1 SEHNR and CDR2 FQNEAQ (reference sequence). The CDR3 sequence: CASSHRDRGTGELFF. The DNA for the CDR3 is TGTGCCAGCAGCCACCGGGACAGGGGGACCGGGGAGCTGTTTTTT.

This clonotype was found a few times. The J gene is TRBJ2-7, the V gene TRBV29-1; 9 bases line up with TRBD1. Germline CDR1 reads SQVTM; CDR2 reads ANQGSEA. The CDR3 has 13 residues. The J segment lost 0 bases and the V segment lost 7 bases, leaving 4 bases of the junction unmatched. The CDR3 is CSAQDRGSYEQYF. CDR3 DNA sequence: TGCAGCGCTCAGGACAGGGGCTCCTACGAGCAGTACTTC.

This clonotype was counted a few times. The chain carries TRBV4-2 and TRBJ2-7; D is unclear. The V and J ends lost 2 bases and 4 bases respectively, with 15 bases between them. The length of the CDR3 is 15 residues. Germline CDR1 is LGHNA and CDR2 is YNFKEQ. This CDR3 reads CASSQLLSGVYEQYF. The CDR3 DNA reads TGTGCCAGCAGCCAACTCTTGTCTGGCGTATACGAGCAGTACTTC.

The rearrangement uses TRBV7-4 and TRBJ2-3; possible D gene TRBD1, 5 bases. Germline V gene sequence: CDR1 SGHVT, CDR2 SQSDAQ. This CDR3 contains 14 residues. V was clipped by 4 bases and J by 7 bases, with 15 bases between them. The CDR3 sequence: CASSSQGARNTQYF. The CDR3 DNA follows: TGTGCCAGCAGCTCCCAAGGGGCCAGGAATACGCAGTATTTT.

This clonotype was detected many times. The rearrangement uses TRBV5-1 and TRBJ2-5; D is possibly TRBD1 or TRBD2 (6 bases each). The V end was cut by 3 bases, the J end by 5 bases, with 11 bases between. The CDR3 spans 13 residues. Germline values: CDR1 SGHRS, CDR2 YFSETQ. The CDR3 sequence is CASSWTGAETQYF. DNA of the CDR3: TGCGCCAGCAGCTGGACGGGGGCCGAGACCCAGTACTTC.

This sequence joins TRBV9 and TRBJ1-3; D gene uncertain. This CDR3 spans 15 amino acids. CDR1 is SGDLS and CDR2 is YYNGEE in the germline V gene. V was trimmed by 0 bases and J by 1 base, leaving 8 bases between them. The CDR3 bases are TGTGCCAGCAGCGTAGGTGCGGGGTCTGGAAACACCATATATTTT. This encodes CASSVGAGSGNTIYF. Full variable domain (outside the CDR3, taken from reference TRBV9 and TRBJ1-3): DSGVTQTPKHLITATGQRVTLRCSPRSGDLSVYWYQQSLDQGLQFLIQYYNGEERAKGNILERFSAQQFPDLHSELNLSSLELGDSALYFCASSVGAGSGNTIYFGEGSWLTVV.

The chain has TRBV6-5 and TRBJ1-1; weak D call: TRBD1 (6 bases). Trimming shortened V by 6 bases and J by 5 bases, and 13 bases separated the two germline ends. Germline values: CDR1 MNHEY, CDR2 SVGAGI. The CDR3 consists of 13 residues. In DNA form, the CDR3 reads TGTGCCAGCAGGGGGGCTACCGGAACTGAAGCTTTCTTT. The encoded protein is CASRGATGTEAFF.

The chain links TRBV3-1 to TRBJ2-3, with D perhaps matching TRBD2 (5 bases). The CDR3 covers 12 residues. V lost 4 bases and J lost 5, with 7 bases in between. From germline, CDR1 is LGHDT and CDR2 YNNKEL (reference sequence). The CDR3 spells CASSPREDTQYF. CDR3 sequence (DNA): TGTGCCAGCAGCCCGAGGGAAGATACGCAGTATTTT.

A few counts support this clonotype. This rearrangement joins TRBV7-8 to TRBJ2-7; maybe TRBD2 (6 bases). V lost 3 bases to trimming and J lost 5 bases, with 14 bases between them. The CDR3 contains 14 residues. CDR1 and CDR2 from the germline V gene are SGHVS and FQNEAQ. CDR3 loop: CASSLVGGDHEQYF. CDR3 nucleotide sequence: TGTGCCAGCAGCTTGGTAGGAGGGGACCACGAGCAGTACTTC.

This clonotype occurred a few times. The rearrangement links TRBV18 to TRBJ2-5, with a possible D match to TRBD2 (5 bases). Per the germline V gene, CDR1 is KGHSH and CDR2 is LQKENI. The CDR3 has 14 residues. Trimming stripped 4 bases from V and 3 bases from J, with 12 bases between. Here the CDR3 DNA reads TGTGCCAGCTCACTCAAAAGCGGAAAAGAGACCCAGTACTTC. This sequence encodes CASSLKSGKETQYF.

This clonotype was found a few times. J is TRBJ2-6 and V is TRBV9; unclear D gene. In germline, CDR1 is SGDLS, CDR2 YYNGEE. Trimming removed 0 bases from V and 0 bases from J, with 4 bases in between. CDR3 length: 15 amino acids. The CDR3 protein is CASSVASSGANVLTF. The CDR3 nucleotides are TGTGCCAGCAGCGTAGCAAGCTCTGGGGCCAACGTCCTGACTTTC.

In this sample, this clonotype turned up a few times. The chain combines TRBV7-6 with TRBJ2-1; 11 bases fit TRBD2. The CDR3 extends over 18 amino acids. The J segment lost 3 bases and the V segment lost 4 bases, leaving 11 bases of the junction unmatched. The germline V gene encodes CDR1 SGHVS and CDR2 FNYEAQ. CDR3: CASSSNLAGGPNYNEQFF. The CDR3 DNA follows: TGTGCCAGCAGCTCGAATTTAGCGGGAGGGCCCAACTACAATGAGCAGTTCTTC.

This clonotype showed up just a few times. This chain connects TRBV12-3 or TRBV12-4 to TRBJ1-2; D may be TRBD1 (6 bases). The V gene lost 5 bases and the J gene lost 12 bases, with 16 bases spanning the gap. This CDR3 is built from 12 residues. The CDR3 region has the DNA TGTGCCAGCAGTCATATCAACAGGGTAAACACCTTC. This codes for CASSHINRVNTF.

V usage is TRBV3-1 and J usage is TRBJ1-3, with D hard to call. V was pared by 3 bases and J by 7 bases, with 7 bases between. The CDR3 sequence is 12 residues long. The germline CDR1 and CDR2 sequences are LGHDT and YNNKEL (reference sequence). CDR3 nucleotide sequence: TGTGCCAGCAGCCAGGATGGGAACACCATATATTTT. Protein product: CASSQDGNTIYF.

The CDR3 sequence: CASSQSSGSSYNEQFF. CDR3 in DNA: TGTGCCAGCAGCCAATCCTCGGGGAGCTCCTACAATGAGCAGTTCTTC. V is TRBV14 and J is TRBJ2-1; D perhaps matches TRBD2 (5 bases). Looked up from germline, CDR1 is SGHDN and CDR2 is FVKESK. The CDR3 covers 16 residues. The V gene lost 2 bases and the J gene lost 0 bases, with 11 bases spanning the gap.